The 6 T cell receptor beta chains presented below share a single source sample, sequenced in a study of T-cell memory formation after mild COVID-19. In TCRdb, the 5' RACE reads were re-called with MiXCR into one record per CDR3 protein. The sample has some 150,000 distinct CDR3 sequences, 15% to 20% seen once. Sequencing was done on a sample of PBMCs or a T cell subset sorted from them (not recorded which). These receptor sequences come from an adult woman who had mild COVID-19 (a few samples of this study predate the infection). Cell type and time point are not known.

The chain combines TRBV7-6 with TRBJ2-3, with D possibly matching TRBD2 (5 bases). The CDR3 is 14 residues long. The V end lost 5 bases, the J end lost 11 bases, and 20 bases lay between the germline ends. Germline CDR1 SGHVS, CDR2 FNYEAQ. CDR3 sequence reads: CASSPMDPGGGQYF. CDR3 DNA sequence: TGTGCCAGCAGCCCCATGGACCCAGGAGGTGGGCAGTATTTT. Together with reference TRBV7-6 and TRBJ2-3, the CDR3 gives the full variable domain: GAGVSQSPRYKVTKRGQDVALRCDPISGHVSLYWYRQALGQGPEFLTYFNYEAQQDKSGLPNDRFSAERPEGSISTLTIQRTEQRDSAMYRCASSPMDPGGGQYFGPGTRLTVL.

In this sample, this clonotype turned up a few times. The chain has TRBV5-1 and TRBJ1-2; D is ambiguous. The germline CDR1 and CDR2 sequences are SGHRS and YFSETQ. V lost 7 bases and J 0 bases, leaving 13 bases between the germline ends. CDR3 length equals 14 residues. The CDR3 nucleotides read TGCGCCAGCCGGGCCTTAGGGTCTAACTATGGCTACACCTTC. The encoded protein is CASRALGSNYGYTF. Full variable domain (missing parts from reference TRBV5-1 and TRBJ1-2): KAGVTQTPRYLIKTRGQQVTLSCSPISGHRSVSWYQQTPGQGLQFLFEYFSETQRNKGNFPGRFSGRQFSNSRSEMNVSTLELGDSALYLCASRALGSNYGYTFGSGTRLTVV.

The chain is built from TRBV3-1 and TRBJ2-7, with D unresolved. Deletions cut 3 bases from V and 3 bases from J, with 12 bases between. Germline-derived CDR1 and CDR2 are LGHDT and YNNKEL (reference sequence). This CDR3 is built from 14 residues. The CDR3 nucleotides read TGTGCCAGCAGCCAGGGTTTCAGTCGCTACGAGCAGTACTTC. Its translation: CASSQGFSRYEQYF.

This clonotype has more than one count but fewer than ten. The chain recombines TRBV30 with TRBJ1-5; TRBD1 agrees at 9 bases. CDR3 length equals 16 residues. J lost 3 bases, V lost 4 bases, and 10 bases had no gene match. Germline lookup yields CDR1 GTSNPN and CDR2 SVGIG (reference sequence). In DNA, the CDR3 is TGTGCCTGGACCCCCGGGGACAGGGATTTCAATCAGCCCCAGCATTTT. It codes for CAWTPGDRDFNQPQHF.

The chain employs TRBV5-1 and TRBJ2-2; the match to TRBD1 covers 12 bases. Germline V gene lookup returns CDR1 SGHRS and CDR2 YFSETQ. The CDR3 consists of 16 residues. Losses at the gene ends were 4 bases for V and 7 bases for J; bases not matched to a gene: 8. The CDR3 coding sequence is TGCGCCAGCAGCCCACCCGGGACAGGGGGCAGCGGGGAGCTGTTTTTT. It encodes CASSPPGTGGSGELFF.

This rearrangement joins TRBV7-8 to TRBJ1-2; D may be TRBD1 (6 bases). The V and J ends lost 4 bases and 5 bases respectively, with 29 bases between them. The CDR3 runs to 19 residues. From germline, CDR1 is SGHVS and CDR2 FQNEAQ. The CDR3 protein is CASSSYLMGLQGVRYGYTF. CDR3 DNA: TGTGCCAGCAGCTCCTACTTGATGGGCCTACAGGGAGTTCGATATGGCTACACCTTC.